This T cell receptor (beta chain) was recovered during a study of siplizumab effects on memory and regulatory T cells. Findings and caveats of the study: In unstimulated cells, naive T cells appeared more diverse than memory T cells and seemed major alloresponse contributors. Assignment of a naive or memory phenotype failed for roughly 80-96% of the proliferating CD4+ or CD8+ clones. There were only a minor fraction of alloreactive clones that mapped to unstimulated subsets.

Some clones are missing from TCRdb's copy, which holds only in-frame ones; the method was immunoSEQ multiplex PCR. The data show about 100,000 clones, with about 93% seen just once and approximately 1.2% held by the top ten. CDR3 size: 14 residues. CDR1 is MDHEN and CDR2 is SYDVKM in the germline V gene. Trimming cost V 8 bases and J 7 bases, with 15 bases left between them. Details on this clone: Its target is unknown.

This TCR was sampled from a human donor in good health. The chain couples TRBV28 to TRBJ1-6, with D perhaps matching TRBD1 (6 bases). The material sequenced was CD4+ T cells sorted from blood. The DNA for the CDR3 is TGTGCCAGCCTAATCGACAGGCCCAATTCACCCCTCCACTTT. Translated, it gives CASLIDRPNSPLHF.